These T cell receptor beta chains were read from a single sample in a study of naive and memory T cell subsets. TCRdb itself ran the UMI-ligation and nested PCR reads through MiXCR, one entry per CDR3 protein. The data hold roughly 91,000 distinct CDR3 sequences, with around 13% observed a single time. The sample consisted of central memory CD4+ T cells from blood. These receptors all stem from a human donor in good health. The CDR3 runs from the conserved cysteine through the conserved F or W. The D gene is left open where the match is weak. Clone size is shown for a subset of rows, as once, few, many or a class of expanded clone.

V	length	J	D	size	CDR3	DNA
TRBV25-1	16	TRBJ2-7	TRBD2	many	CASSGRLALPSGEQYF	TGTGCCAGCAGTGGGCGACTAGCACTTCCCTCGGGAGAGCAGTACTTC
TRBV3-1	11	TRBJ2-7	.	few	CASSRAYEQYF	TGTGCCAGCAGCCGGGCTTACGAGCAGTACTTC
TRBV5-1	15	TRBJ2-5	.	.	CASSLAVTRQETQYF	TGCGCCAGCAGCTTGGCCGTGACTCGGCAAGAGACCCAGTACTTC
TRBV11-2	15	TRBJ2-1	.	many	CASSLASYTYNEQFF	TGTGCCAGCAGCTTAGCGTCTTATACCTACAATGAGCAGTTCTTC
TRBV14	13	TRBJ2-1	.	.	CASSQGNGYEQFF	TGTGCCAGCAGCCAAGGGAATGGGTACGAGCAGTTCTTC
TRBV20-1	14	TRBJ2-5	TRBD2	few	CSASLREGRETQYF	TGCAGTGCTAGTTTGCGGGAGGGCCGGGAGACCCAGTACTTC
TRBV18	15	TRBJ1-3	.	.	CASSPGMGSGNTIYF	TGTGCCAGCTCACCAGGGATGGGGTCTGGAAACACCATATATTTT
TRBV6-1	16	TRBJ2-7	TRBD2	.	CASSQRGAGAFYEQYF	TGTGCCAGCAGCCAGAGGGGTGCGGGAGCTTTCTACGAGCAGTACTTC
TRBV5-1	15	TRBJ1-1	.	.	CASSLDVGEGTEAFF	TGCGCCAGCAGCTTGGATGTAGGGGAGGGCACTGAAGCTTTCTTT
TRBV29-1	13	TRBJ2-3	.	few	CSVEEAGTDTQYF	TGCAGCGTTGAAGAAGCCGGCACAGATACGCAGTATTTT
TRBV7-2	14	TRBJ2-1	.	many	CASSLGTAYNEQFF	TGTGCCAGCAGCTTAGGGACAGCCTACAATGAGCAGTTCTTC
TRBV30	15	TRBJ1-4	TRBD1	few	CAWRDLDRGYEKLFF	TGTGCCTGGAGAGACCTGGACAGGGGATATGAAAAACTGTTTTTT
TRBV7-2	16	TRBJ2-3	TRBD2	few	CASSRTSGRAEDTQYF	TGTGCCAGCAGCCGGACTAGCGGGAGGGCCGAAGATACGCAGTATTTT
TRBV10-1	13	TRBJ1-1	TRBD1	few	CASSESGTGVAFF	TGCGCCAGCAGTGAGTCAGGGACAGGGGTAGCTTTCTTT
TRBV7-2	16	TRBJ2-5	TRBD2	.	CASSLMGTTSRGTQYF	TGTGCCAGCAGCTTAATGGGGACTACCTCCCGGGGGACCCAGTACTTC
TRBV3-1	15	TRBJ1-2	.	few	CASSQRGRTNYGYTF	TGTGCCAGCAGCCAACGGGGCCGCACTAACTATGGCTACACCTTC
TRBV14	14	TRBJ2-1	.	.	CASSHWDPYNEQFF	TGTGCCAGCAGCCATTGGGACCCCTACAATGAGCAGTTCTTC
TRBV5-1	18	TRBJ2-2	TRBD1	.	CASSLVGGQGPNTGELFF	TGCGCCAGCAGCTTGGTGGGGGGACAGGGGCCGAACACCGGGGAGCTGTTTTTT
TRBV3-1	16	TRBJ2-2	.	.	CASSQSPQANTGELFF	TGTGCCAGCAGCCAATCTCCACAGGCGAACACCGGGGAGCTGTTTTTT
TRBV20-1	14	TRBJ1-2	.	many	CSVDTGALNYGYTF	TGCAGTGTGGATACGGGGGCACTTAACTATGGCTACACCTTC
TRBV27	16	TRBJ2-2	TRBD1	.	CASSFIPGTAGGELFF	TGTGCCAGCAGTTTCATCCCCGGGACAGCAGGCGGGGAGCTGTTTTTT
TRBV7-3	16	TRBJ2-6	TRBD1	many	CASSQQGAPGANVLTF	TGTGCCAGCAGCCAACAGGGGGCGCCTGGGGCCAACGTCCTGACTTTC
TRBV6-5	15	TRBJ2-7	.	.	CASSYSETASYEQYF	TGTGCCAGCAGTTACAGCGAGACAGCCTCCTACGAGCAGTACTTC
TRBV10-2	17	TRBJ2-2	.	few	CASRLISGTENTGELFF	TGCGCCAGCAGGCTGATTTCCGGGACGGAAAACACCGGGGAGCTGTTTTTT
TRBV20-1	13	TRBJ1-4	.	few	CSARWGFEEKLFF	TGCAGTGCTAGATGGGGTTTCGAGGAAAAACTGTTTTTT
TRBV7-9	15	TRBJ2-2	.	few	CASSLSGVYTGELFF	TGTGCCAGCAGCTTAAGTGGGGTTTACACCGGGGAGCTGTTTTTT
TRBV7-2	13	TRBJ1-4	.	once	CASSSGGGEKLFF	TGTGCCAGCAGCTCGGGGGGGGGTGAAAAACTGTTTTTT